A selection of T cell receptor delta chains follows, all from one sample in a study of Vδ1+ human thymocytes. TCRdb reanalysed the multiplex PCR reads with CATT. The sample holds about 55,000 delta-chain clones, around a sixth seen once. The sample was Vdelta1+ gamma-delta thymocytes from the thymus. These receptors all stem from a boy under two years old who had congenital heart surgery. CDR3s include the opening cysteine and the closing phenylalanine or tryptophan. The order of the fields is J gene, D gene, V gene, clone size, CDR3 protein, CDR3 DNA. A D gene is named only where the DNA matches it firmly. Some rows mark clone size as missing; the rest say once, few, many or name a class of expanded clone.

>TRDJ1|TRDD3|TRDV1|-
CALGELPILTPWGYTDKLIF
TGTGCTCTTGGGGAACTTCCGATCTTGACTCCCTGGGGGTACACCGATAAACTCATCTTT
>TRDJ1|TRDD3|TRDV1|few
CALTNVYWGATDKLIF
TGTGCTCTTACTAATGTCTACTGGGGGGCCACCGATAAACTCATCTTT
>TRDJ1|-|TRDV1|-
CALGRPPFLYTDKLIF
TGTGCTCTTGGGCGCCCTCCTTTCCTATACACCGATAAACTCATCTTT
>TRDJ1|TRDD3|TRDV1|few
CALGDTIPLGIPCGKLIF
TGTGCTCTTGGGGACACCATTCCCTTGGGGATACCCTGCGGTAAACTCATCTTT
>TRDJ1|-|TRDV1|few
CALGEPPLPNYWGNRGTDKLIF
TGTGCTCTTGGGGAACCCCCCCTTCCTAATTACTGGGGGAATCGGGGGACCGATAAACTCATCTTT
>TRDJ1|-|TRDV2|medium-sized
CACALLGTTDKLIF
TGTGCCTGTGCCTTACTGGGAACCACCGATAAACTCATCTTT
>TRDJ1|-|TRDV1|-
CALGEACDTGGSYTDKLIF
TGTGCTCTTGGGGAAGCCTGCGACACCGGGGGCTCGTACACCGATAAACTCATCTTT
>TRDJ1|TRDD3|TRDV1|few
CALGDLTFQLGDTPANTDKLIF
TGTGCTCTTGGGGACCTCACCTTCCAACTGGGGGATACACCCGCAAACACCGATAAACTCATCTTT
>TRDJ1|TRDD2|TRDV1|-
CALGVWPSYVFGDAARDKLIF
TGTGCTCTTGGGGTTTGGCCTTCCTACGTTTTTGGGGACGCGGCCAGGGATAAACTCATCTTT
>TRDJ1|TRDD3|TRDV1|few
CALGELALTGGYSGYTDKLIF
TGTGCTCTTGGGGAACTGGCCCTCACTGGGGGATACTCAGGCTACACCGATAAACTCATCTTT
>TRDJ1|TRDD3|TRDV3|few
CAFGFPTGGYDPYTDKLIF
TGTGCCTTTGGCTTTCCGACTGGGGGATACGACCCGTACACCGATAAACTCATCTTT
>TRDJ1|-|TRDV1|few
CALGELSKTDKLIF
TGTGCTCTTGGGGAACTGAGTAAGACCGATAAACTCATCTTT
>TRDJ1|-|TRDV2|few
CACDPPLFLPCTGGCYTDKLIF
TGTGCCTGTGACCCTCCCCTATTCCTACCCTGTACTGGGGGCTGTTACACCGATAAACTCATCTTT
>TRDJ1|TRDD2|TRDV1|-
CALGAGLPRLELGLPDKLIF
TGTGCTCTTGGGGCCGGCCTTCCTAGGCTCGAGCTGGGACTTCCCGATAAACTCATCTTT
>TRDJ1|-|TRDV1|-
CALGEWLGYTDKLIF
TGTGCTCTTGGGGAGTGGCTGGGGTATACCGATAAACTCATCTTT
>TRDJ1|TRDD3|TRDV1|-
CALGDRPSYGTGGYVPDKLIF
TGTGCTCTTGGGGACCGGCCTTCCTACGGAACTGGGGGATACGTACCCGATAAACTCATCTTT
>TRDJ1|-|TRDV1|-
CALGELSFFPGINAGTDKLIF
TGTGCTCTTGGGGAACTCTCCTTCTTCCCGGGGATCAACGCCGGGACCGATAAACTCATCTTT
>TRDJ1|TRDD3|TRDV1|few
CALGELSPLSGIRNADKLIF
TGTGCTCTTGGGGAACTGTCCCCCTTATCAGGGATACGGAACGCCGATAAACTCATCTTT
>TRDJ1|TRDD3|TRDV1|-
CALGDVPPPYWGIRRNDKLIF
TGTGCTCTTGGGGACGTTCCCCCTCCTTACTGGGGGATACGCAGGAACGATAAACTCATCTTT
>TRDJ1|TRDD3|TRDV1|-
CALGGLIGTGGYSAYTDKLIF
TGTGCTCTTGGGGGGCTTATAGGGACTGGGGGATATTCTGCGTACACCGATAAACTCATCTTT
>TRDJ2|-|TRDV1|-
CALGEGGNTVTAQLFF
TGTGCTCTTGGGGAAGGGGGAAACACTGTTACAGCACAACTCTTCTTT
>TRDJ1|TRDD3|TRDV1|few
CALGEPGIRFTDKLIF
TGTGCTCTTGGGGAACCGGGGATACGTTTCACCGATAAACTCATCTTT
>TRDJ1|TRDD3|TRDV1|-
CALGETRYWGSDKLIF
TGTGCTCTTGGGGAAACCCGTTACTGGGGGTCCGATAAACTCATCTTT
>TRDJ1|-|TRDV1|-
CALGELSLTGGCSPLGLIF
-
>TRDJ1|TRDD3|TRDV1|-
CALGDRVWGILGYTDKLIF
TGTGCTCTTGGGGACCGTGTCTGGGGGATACTCGGGTACACCGATAAACTCATCTTT
>TRDJ1|TRDD3|TRDV1|-
CALGVPTRRLSGGYTDKLIF
TGTGCTCTTGGGGTTCCAACTCGGAGACTTTCTGGGGGATACACCGATAAACTCATCTTT
>TRDJ1|TRDD3|TRDV1|few
CALGELAHSTGGWYTDKLIF
TGTGCTCTTGGGGAACTTGCCCACAGTACTGGGGGATGGTACACCGATAAACTCATCTTT
>TRDJ1|-|TRDV1|few
CALGELRTDKLIF
TGTGCTCTTGGGGAACTGAGGACCGATAAACTCATCTTT
>TRDJ1|TRDD3|TRDV2|-
CACDVLPSPTYWGIFGGDKLIF
TGTGCCTGTGACGTACTCCCTTCCCCTACGTACTGGGGGATATTTGGCGGCGATAAACTCATCTTT
>TRDJ1|-|TRDV1|few
CALGDSTFWGADKLIF
TGTGCTCTTGGGGACTCTACGTTCTGGGGTGCCGATAAACTCATCTTT
>TRDJ1|TRDD3|TRDV1|-
CALGDPRGLLPYWGTILIF
TGTGCTCTTGGGGACCCTCGCGGCCTTCTTCCGTACTGGGGGACGATACTCATCTTT
>TRDJ1|-|TRDV1|few
CALGELVLPQYYTDKPIF
TGTGCTCTTGGGGAACTAGTCCTACCCCAGTACTACACCGATAAACCCATCTTT
>TRDJ1|TRDD3|TRDV1|few
CALGEGLWGYLADKLIF
TGTGCTCTTGGGGAAGGCCTGTGGGGATACTTAGCCGATAAACTCATCTTT
>TRDJ1|TRDD3|TRDV1|-
CALGEPTFWGIKDTDKLIF
TGTGCTCTTGGGGAACCCACTTTTTGGGGGATAAAAGACACCGATAAACTCATCTTT
>TRDJ1|-|TRDV1|few
CALGEGNRETYTDKLIF
TGTGCTCTTGGGGAAGGTAATAGGGAGACGTACACCGATAAACTCATCTTT
>TRDJ1|TRDD3|TRDV1|-
CALGELAGVLPWGISTDKLIF
TGTGCTCTTGGGGAACTTGCTGGTGTCCTGCCCTGGGGGATCAGCACCGATAAACTCATCTTT
>TRDJ1|-|TRDV1|-
CALGEPSYRGGYTDKLIF
TGTGCTCTTGGGGAACCTTCCTACCGTGGGGGATACACCGATAAACTCATCTTT
>TRDJ1|TRDD3|TRDV1|few
CALGELYLGGYARLIF
TGTGCTCTTGGGGAACTATATCTAGGAGGATACGCGAGGCTCATCTTT
>TRDJ1|TRDD3|TRDV1|-
CALGERRGIRYTDKLIF
TGTGCTCTTGGGGAACGGCGGGGGATAAGGTACACCGATAAACTCATCTTT
>TRDJ1|TRDD3|TRDV1|few
CALGEHGPTYWGTRGTDKLIF
TGTGCTCTTGGGGAACATGGTCCTACGTACTGGGGGACACGAGGGACCGATAAACTCATCTTT
>TRDJ1|-|TRDV2|-
CACDTCLGVLLHTDKLIF
TGTGCCTGTGACACCTGTTTGGGGGTTTTGCTCCACACCGATAAACTCATCTTT
>TRDJ1|-|TRDV1|few
CALGAGLPYWGSLRADKLIF
TGTGCTCTTGGGGCCGGCCTTCCATACTGGGGCTCCCTTCGGGCCGATAAACTCATCTTT
>TRDJ1|TRDD3|TRDV1|-
CALGGKFPSASYWGILRGRYTDKLIF
TGTGCTCTTGGGGGCAAATTCCCATCCGCTTCGTACTGGGGGATACTCCGGGGAAGGTACACCGATAAACTCATCTTT
>TRDJ1|TRDD3|TRDV1|-
CALGEWGNLHPTDKLIF
TGTGCTCTTGGGGAATGGGGGAATCTCCACCCTACCGATAAACTCATCTTT
>TRDJ1|TRDD3|TRDV1|-
CALGATTWAFVGYWGIDDKLIF
TGTGCTCTTGGGGCAACCACTTGGGCCTTCGTAGGATACTGGGGGATCGACGATAAACTCATCTTT
>TRDJ1|TRDD3|TRDV1|-
CALGVLRPGGSDKLIF
TGTGCTCTTGGGGTCCTTAGGCCTGGGGGGTCCGATAAACTCATCTTT
>TRDJ2|TRDD3|TRDV1|-
CALGIPASLLGVPLKTAQLFF
TGTGCTCTTGGGATCCCTGCTAGCCTACTGGGGGTCCCACTTAAGACAGCACAACTCTTCTTT